The TCR beta chain under discussion was sequenced for a study of shared clonotypes between healthy human individuals. TCRdb's copy holds only in-frame clones and misses some; the assay was immunoSEQ multiplex PCR. The sample has roughly 2 million clones, roughly 95% seen once; the top ten hold more than 0.95%. CDR3 length: 16 amino acids. CDR1 is SGHDT and CDR2 is YYEEEE in the germline V gene. Trimming left V 0 bases short and J 3 bases short, with 15 bases between. Naive CD8 cells were CD45RO-negative, positively selected for CCR7, excluding terminally differentiated effector memory CD45RA+ cells. This clone was seen just once.

This TCR was recovered from a man between 18 and 35 years old in good health. Sequencing was performed on naive CD8+ T cells sorted from blood. The chain is built from TRBV5-6 and TRBJ1-1; a possible D gene is TRBD1 (5 bases). The DNA of the CDR3 is TGTGCCAGCAGCTTGGCTGGGGCAGGGCCCTACACTGAAGCTTTCTTT. The encoded protein is CASSLAGAGPYTEAFF.